This T cell receptor beta chain was sequenced during a study of follicular helper T cells after annual influenza vaccination. V gave up 4 bases and J gave up 2 bases, with 12 bases separating them. Germline V CDR1 and CDR2: MNHEY, SVGAGI. The length of the CDR3 is 15 residues. The table came from immunoSEQ multiplex PCR; TCRdb's copy has only in-frame clones and leaves some out. The sample contains roughly 4,900 clones, more than 80% of which appear only once. Time point meaning: 2015-2016 season, 7 days after influenza vaccination. ICOS+CD38+ and ICOS-CD38- fractions were sorted from non-naive CD4+CXCR5+PD-1+ cells.

This TCR was sampled from an adult who received the influenza vaccine. The rearrangement uses TRBV6-5 and TRBJ1-3, with D perhaps TRBD1 (5 bases). The specimen was CXCR5+ CD38- circulating T follicular helper cells from blood, collected 7 days after influenza vaccination. Subset: circulating Tfh, non-naive CD4+CXCR5+PD-1+ (ICOS+CD38+ or ICOS-CD38-). The CDR3 reads CASSSDSSPGNTIYF. The CDR3 DNA reads as TGTGCCAGCAGTTCCGACAGTTCACCTGGAAACACCATATATTTT.